The clone carrying this TCR beta chain was detected only a few times. The antigen is not known. TCRdb reprocessed the 5' RACE reads via MiXCR and lists one record per CDR3 protein. This repertoire shows 450,000 or so distinct CDR3 sequences, less than 25% found once; its top ten account for approximately 2.9%. With V trimmed by 6 bases and J by 2 bases, 9 bases remained unmatched. This CDR3 region has 15 residues. This sample is part of a study of identical twins. Study-level results: Cord blood beta clonotypes that were abundant carried fewer insertions, and memory repertoires showed no such trend. The authors noted that invariant MAIT and iNKT cells could partly confound zero-insertion analyses. The authors drew conclusions from cross-sectional statistical analysis rather than following the same donors.

A further study also used this sample, focusing on T cells expressing NK-cell markers.

This TCR was sampled from a woman between 18 and 30 years old in good health. Specimen: CD4+ T cells sorted from blood. This chain links TRBV12-3 or TRBV12-4 with TRBJ2-5; the match to TRBD2 covers 7 bases. The CDR3 sequence: CASRRTSLDQETQYF. In DNA, the CDR3 is TGTGCCAGCAGGCGGACTAGTTTGGATCAAGAGACCCAGTACTTC.